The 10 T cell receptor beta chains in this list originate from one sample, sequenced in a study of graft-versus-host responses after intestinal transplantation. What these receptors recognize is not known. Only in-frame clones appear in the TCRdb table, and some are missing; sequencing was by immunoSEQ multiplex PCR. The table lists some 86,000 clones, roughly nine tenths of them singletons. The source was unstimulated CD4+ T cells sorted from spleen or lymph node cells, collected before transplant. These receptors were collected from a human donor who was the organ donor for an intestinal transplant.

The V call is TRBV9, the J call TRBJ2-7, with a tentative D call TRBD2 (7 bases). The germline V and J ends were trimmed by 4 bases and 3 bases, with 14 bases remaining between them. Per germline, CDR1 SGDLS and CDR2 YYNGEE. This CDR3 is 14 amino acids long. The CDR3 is CASSQGRGSYEQYF. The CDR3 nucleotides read TGTGCCAGCAGCCAGGGGAGGGGGAGCTACGAGCAGTACTTC.

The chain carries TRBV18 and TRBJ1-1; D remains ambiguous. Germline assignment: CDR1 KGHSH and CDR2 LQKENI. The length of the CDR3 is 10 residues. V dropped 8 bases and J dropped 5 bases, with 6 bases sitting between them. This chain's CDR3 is CASRGTEAFF. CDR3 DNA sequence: TGTGCCAGCCGGGGTACTGAAGCTTTCTTT.

The CDR3 loop is CASSPGGTGGDTEAFF. The CDR3 nucleotides read TGCGCCAGCAGCCCGGGGGGGACAGGGGGGGACACTGAAGCTTTCTTT. V usage is TRBV5-1 and J usage is TRBJ1-1; 11 bases agree with TRBD1. Germline values: CDR1 SGHRS, CDR2 YFSETQ. The CDR3 contains 16 residues. The J segment lost 3 bases and the V segment lost 4 bases, leaving 8 bases of the junction unmatched.

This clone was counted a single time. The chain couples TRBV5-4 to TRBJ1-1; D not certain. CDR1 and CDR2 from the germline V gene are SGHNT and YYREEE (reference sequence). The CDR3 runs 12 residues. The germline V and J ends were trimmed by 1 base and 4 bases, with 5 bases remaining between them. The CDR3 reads CASSLSSTEAFF. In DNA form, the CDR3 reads TGTGCCAGCAGCTTGAGTAGCACTGAAGCTTTCTTT.

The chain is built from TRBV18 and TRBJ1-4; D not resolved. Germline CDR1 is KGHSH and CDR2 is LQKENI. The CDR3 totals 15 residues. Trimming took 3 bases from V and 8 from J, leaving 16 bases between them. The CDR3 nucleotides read TGTGCCAGCTCACCCAACGTGGCGTTGGAGGAAAAACTGTTTTTT. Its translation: CASSPNVALEEKLFF.

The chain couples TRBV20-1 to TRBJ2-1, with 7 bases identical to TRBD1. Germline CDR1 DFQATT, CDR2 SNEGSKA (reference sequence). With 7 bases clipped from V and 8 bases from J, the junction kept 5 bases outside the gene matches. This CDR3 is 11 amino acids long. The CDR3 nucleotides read TGCAGTGGGGGACAGTTCGATGAGCAGTTCTTC. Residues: CSGGQFDEQFF.

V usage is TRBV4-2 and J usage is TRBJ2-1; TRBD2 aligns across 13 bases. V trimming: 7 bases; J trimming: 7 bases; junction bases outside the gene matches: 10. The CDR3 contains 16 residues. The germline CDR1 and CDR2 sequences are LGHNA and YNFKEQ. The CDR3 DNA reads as TGTGCCAGCACCGCACTAGCGGGAGGGCCGAAGAATGAGCAGTTCTTC. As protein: CASTALAGGPKNEQFF.

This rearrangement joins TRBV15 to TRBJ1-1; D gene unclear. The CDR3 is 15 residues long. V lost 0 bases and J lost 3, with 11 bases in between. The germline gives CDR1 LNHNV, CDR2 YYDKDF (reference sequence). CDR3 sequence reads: CATSRDPGYDTEAFF. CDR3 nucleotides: TGTGCCACCAGCAGAGACCCCGGGTATGACACTGAAGCTTTCTTT.

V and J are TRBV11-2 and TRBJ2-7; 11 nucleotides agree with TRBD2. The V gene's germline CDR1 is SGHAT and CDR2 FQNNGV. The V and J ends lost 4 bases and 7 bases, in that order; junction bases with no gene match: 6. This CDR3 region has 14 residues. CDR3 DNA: TGTGCCAGCAGCTCGTTAGCGGGGGGGAGGGAGCAGTACTTC. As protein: CASSSLAGGREQYF.

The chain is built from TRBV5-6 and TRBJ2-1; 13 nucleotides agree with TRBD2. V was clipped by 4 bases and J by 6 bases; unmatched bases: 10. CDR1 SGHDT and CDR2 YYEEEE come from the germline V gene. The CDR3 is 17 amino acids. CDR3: CASSPRTSGGIGNEQFF. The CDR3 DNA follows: TGTGCCAGCAGCCCCAGGACTAGCGGGGGCATAGGCAATGAGCAGTTCTTC.